Presented here are 32 T cell receptor beta chains from one specimen sequenced in a study of sequential checkpoint blockade in melanoma. The treatment is: randomized to nivolumab then ipilimumab (arm A) or the reverse (arm B). Only in-frame clones appear in the TCRdb table, and some are missing; sequencing was by immunoSEQ multiplex PCR. The top ten clones hold 4.8% of a sample with 15,000 to 20,000 clones, roughly 73% of them seen once. Sequenced material: tumor tissue (inferred from file names), taken from a patient given nivolumab and ipilimumab in sequence. The receptor source for this set is a human donor with melanoma.

V usage is TRBV11-3 and J usage is TRBJ2-6; D unresolved. Germline V CDR1 and CDR2: SGHNT, YENEEA. The CDR3 totals 17 residues. Deletions cut 5 bases from V and 2 bases from J, with 16 bases between. The CDR3 region has the DNA TGTGCCAGCAGCGCGTTGATGAGTTTAACTGGGGCCAACGTCCTGACTTTC. The encoded protein is CASSALMSLTGANVLTF.

In DNA, the CDR3 is TGTGCCAGCAGAGGGCCCGGGACCGGCGCCGGGGAGCTGTTTTTT. This translates into CASRGPGTGAGELFF. J is TRBJ2-2 and V is TRBV6-8, with D perhaps matching TRBD1 or TRBD2 (5 bases each). The V gene's germline CDR1 is MNHGY and CDR2 SAAAGT. Trimming stripped 6 bases from V and 6 bases from J, with 17 bases between. The CDR3 covers 15 residues.

The rearrangement uses TRBV30 and TRBJ1-6, with TRBD1 matching 7 bases. The V and J ends lost 7 bases and 5 bases, in that order; junction bases with no gene match: 8. The CDR3 spans 14 residues. Looked up from germline, CDR1 is GTSNPN and CDR2 is SVGIG (reference sequence). The CDR3 DNA is TGTGCCTCCCACGCCGGGACAGATAATTCACCCCTCCACTTT. Protein product: CASHAGTDNSPLHF.

V and J are TRBV9 and TRBJ1-1, with D possibly TRBD1 on 5 matching bases. Germline V CDR1 and CDR2: SGDLS, YYNGEE. V lost 5 bases and J lost 6, with 11 bases in between. The CDR3 is made up of 12 amino acids. CDR3 nucleotide sequence: TGTGCCAGCAGTGCTCAGGGTTCTGAAGCTTTCTTT. Protein product: CASSAQGSEAFF. Using reference TRBV9 and TRBJ1-1 for the parts outside the CDR3, the full variable domain is DSGVTQTPKHLITATGQRVTLRCSPRSGDLSVYWYQQSLDQGLQFLIQYYNGEERAKGNILERFSAQQFPDLHSELNLSSLELGDSALYFCASSAQGSEAFFGQGTRLTVV.

This clone was recorded only once. The chain combines TRBV11-3 with TRBJ1-3; D gene uncertain. The length of the CDR3 is 14 residues. The V end was cut by 5 bases, the J end by 1 base, with 9 bases between. Germline V gene lookup returns CDR1 SGHNT and CDR2 YENEEA. CDR3: CASSLTDSGNTIYF. The CDR3 DNA sequence: TGTGCCAGCAGCCTGACGGATTCTGGAAACACCATATATTTT.

Regarding this clone: One end of the junction varies from germline; a read error may be responsible. The CDR3 DNA is TGTGCCAGCTCACCTCTAGCGGACTCCTCCGAGCAGTACTTC. This sequence encodes CASSPLADSSEQYF. J is TRBJ2-7 and V is TRBV18; TRBD2 matches at 7 bases. Germline assignment: CDR1 KGHSH and CDR2 LQKENI. There are 14 residues in the CDR3.

The gene calls are TRBV14 and TRBJ2-5; D gene ambiguous. The V gene lost 1 base and the J gene lost 4 bases, with 7 bases spanning the gap. The CDR3 spans 13 residues. Germline assignment: CDR1 SGHDN and CDR2 FVKESK. The CDR3 sequence is CASSQAVGETQYF. CDR3 coding DNA: TGTGCCAGCAGCCAAGCTGTAGGAGAGACCCAGTACTTC.

The V call is TRBV14, the J call TRBJ1-2, with a tentative D call TRBD1 (5 bases). With 2 bases removed from V and 0 bases from J, the gap between germline ends came to 10 bases. The CDR3 consists of 15 residues. Germline V gene data show CDR1 as SGHDN and CDR2 as FVKESK. CDR3 DNA: TGTGCCAGCAGCCAATGGGGCGGTTCTAACTATGGCTACACCTTC. It yields the protein CASSQWGGSNYGYTF.

The chain joins TRBV11-1 to TRBJ2-7; tentatively, D is TRBD1 or TRBD2 (5 bases each). CDR1 and CDR2 from the germline V gene are SGHAT and FQDESV (reference sequence). Between the trimmed V and J ends, which lost 2 bases and 0 bases, there was a span of 8 bases. This CDR3 spans 14 amino acids. As DNA, the CDR3 is TGTGCCAGCAGCTTAACGGGGACCTCCTACGAGCAGTACTTC. Translated: CASSLTGTSYEQYF. The full variable domain, completed using reference TRBV11-1 and TRBJ2-7, is EAEVAQSPRYKITEKSQAVAFWCDPISGHATLYWYRQILGQGPELLVQFQDESVVDDSQLPKDRFSAERLKGVDSTLKIQPAELGDSAMYLCASSLTGTSYEQYFGPGTRLTVT.

The chain links TRBV11-3 to TRBJ1-3; 7 positions agree with TRBD1. Trimming cost V 5 bases and J 0 bases; bases outside gene matches: 4. This CDR3 is built from 15 residues. The germline V gene has CDR1 SGHNT and CDR2 YENEEA. Here the CDR3 reads CASSKGQPSGNTIYF. The DNA for the CDR3 is TGTGCCAGCAGCAAGGGACAGCCCTCTGGAAACACCATATATTTT.

In its sample, this clone was seen a few times. The chain recombines TRBV2 with TRBJ2-1; D possibly uses TRBD1 or TRBD2 (6 bases each). Per germline, CDR1 SNHLY and CDR2 FYNNEI. Trimming shortened V by 3 bases and J by 15 bases, and 15 bases separated the two germline ends. The CDR3 has 12 amino acids. DNA of the CDR3: TGTGCCAGCAGTGAGGGGGCGCGGGAAACGTTCTTC. Its protein is CASSEGARETFF.

V gene TRBV11-3 combines with J gene TRBJ2-3; TRBD2 matches 7 bases. The ends lost 1 base at V and 3 bases at J; junction bases unmatched: 4. Germline CDR1 and CDR2: SGHNT and YENEEA. This CDR3 region has 15 residues. CDR3 protein: CASSLVAGVTDTQYF. DNA of the CDR3: TGTGCCAGCAGCTTAGTTGCGGGAGTGACAGATACGCAGTATTTT.

This chain uses TRBV11-3 with TRBJ2-3; 8 positions match TRBD1. Germline V gene sequence: CDR1 SGHNT, CDR2 YENEEA. This CDR3 region has 17 residues. V lost 7 bases to trimming and J lost 0 bases; unmatched junction nucleotides: 12. CDR3 nucleotide sequence: TGTGCCAGCATCGGCAACAGGGGGAATCCGAGCACAGATACGCAGTATTTT. The encoded protein is CASIGNRGNPSTDTQYF.

This clone has only a few counts. The rearrangement joins TRBV11-3 to TRBJ2-1, with TRBD2 matching over 7 bases. The V gene end was trimmed by 4 bases and the J gene end by 4 bases; junction bases not matched to a gene: 10. The germline CDR1 and CDR2 sequences are SGHNT and YENEEA. The CDR3 covers 16 residues. The CDR3 loop is CASSSRRGRAYNEQFF. CDR3 in DNA: TGTGCCAGCAGCTCCCGACGGGGGAGGGCTTACAATGAGCAGTTCTTC. Drawing the rest from reference TRBV11-3 and TRBJ2-1, the complete variable domain is EAGVVQSPRYKIIEKKQPVAFWCNPISGHNTLYWYLQNLGQGPELLIRYENEEAVDDSQLPKDRFSAERLKGVDSTLKIQPAELGDSAVYLCASSSRRGRAYNEQFFGPGTRLTVL.

The V and J genes are TRBV25-1 and TRBJ1-5, with D possibly TRBD1 on 6 matching bases. Between the trimmed V and J ends, which lost 8 bases and 4 bases, there was a span of 15 bases. Germline CDR1 is MGHDK and CDR2 is SYGVNS. This CDR3 contains 14 residues. The CDR3 reads CASGQQGPNQPQHF. The DNA for the CDR3 is TGTGCCAGCGGGCAACAGGGACCGAATCAGCCCCAGCATTTT.

J is TRBJ1-1 and V is TRBV6-8; possible D gene TRBD1, 6 bases. The CDR3 consists of 14 residues. CDR1 MNHGY and CDR2 SAAAGT come from the germline V gene. V shed 7 bases and J shed 5 bases, with 17 bases lying between them. The CDR3 DNA sequence: TGTGCCAGCATCCTAGGGGGGATCGGTACTGAAGCTTTCTTT. It yields the protein CASILGGIGTEAFF.

V is TRBV29-1 and J is TRBJ2-1; tentatively, D is TRBD1 or TRBD2 (5 bases each). In germline, CDR1 is SQVTM, CDR2 ANQGSEA. The CDR3 totals 13 residues. DNA of the CDR3: TGCGCCTGTGTGGGGGTTTTAAACAATGAGCAGTTCTTC. Amino acid sequence: CACVGVLNNEQFF.

This sequence joins TRBV18 and TRBJ2-7, with TRBD1 identical over 7 bases. Germline V gives CDR1 KGHSH, CDR2 LQKENI. The CDR3 sequence is 12 residues long. V lost 5 bases and J lost 6; bases outside the gene matches: 4. CDR3 in DNA: TGTGCCAGCTCAGCGACAGGGTTCGAGCAGTACTTC. Its translation: CASSATGFEQYF.

V gene TRBV5-1 combines with J gene TRBJ2-2; 7 bases map to TRBD2. V lost 1 base, J lost 1 base, and 1 base stayed unmatched. Germline V gene sequence: CDR1 SGHRS, CDR2 YFSETQ. The CDR3 extends over 15 amino acids. This CDR3 reads CASSLQRGNTGELFF. The CDR3 DNA follows: TGCGCCAGCAGCTTGCAGCGGGGGAACACCGGGGAGCTGTTTTTT.

The J gene is TRBJ1-4, the V gene TRBV11-3, with D perhaps TRBD1 (5 bases). The V gene's germline CDR1 is SGHNT and CDR2 YENEEA. The CDR3 sequence is 16 residues long. Trimming shortened V by 2 bases and J by 0 bases, and 10 bases separated the two germline ends. CDR3 in DNA: TGTGCCAGCAGCTTATGGGGGGAAGCAACTAATGAAAAACTGTTTTTT. As protein: CASSLWGEATNEKLFF.

This sequence joins TRBV4-1 and TRBJ2-1, with 8 bases identical to TRBD2. The CDR3 covers 15 residues. V shed 1 base, J shed 3 bases, and the junction held 2 bases outside the gene matches. Per the germline V gene, CDR1 is MGHRA and CDR2 is YSYEKL. Here the CDR3 reads CASSQGSGGYNEQFF. For the CDR3, the DNA is TGCGCCAGCAGCCAAGGGAGCGGGGGCTACAATGAGCAGTTCTTC.

The genes are TRBV14 and TRBJ2-7; D perhaps matches TRBD1 (6 bases). Looked up from germline, CDR1 is SGHDN and CDR2 is FVKESK. The CDR3 loop spans 17 amino acids. V was clipped by 0 bases and J by 0 bases, with 15 bases between them. CDR3 in amino acids: CASSQDLGTRVSYEQYF. The CDR3 nucleotides are TGTGCCAGCAGCCAAGATCTCGGGACACGCGTCTCCTACGAGCAGTACTTC.

V usage is TRBV19 and J usage is TRBJ1-1; D unclear. Germline V CDR1 and CDR2: LNHDA, SQIVND (reference sequence). V was trimmed by 0 bases and J by 4 bases, leaving 0 bases between them. The length of the CDR3 is 11 residues. The CDR3 region is CASSIDTEAFF. The CDR3 bases are TGTGCCAGTAGTATAGACACTGAAGCTTTCTTT.

This sequence joins TRBV7-8 and TRBJ1-1; D gene unclear. The CDR3 has 13 residues. Germline CDR1 is SGHVS and CDR2 is FQNEAQ. V was clipped by 7 bases and J by 1 base, with 10 bases between them. The CDR3 sequence is CASTQAANTEAFF. CDR3 nucleotide sequence: TGTGCCAGCACCCAGGCAGCGAACACTGAAGCTTTCTTT.

Here the CDR3 DNA reads TGCGCCAGCAGCTTGGCCGCCACAGGTCCCGAGCAGTACTTC. Its translation: CASSLAATGPEQYF. The V gene is TRBV23-1, the J gene TRBJ2-7, with D perhaps matching TRBD1 (5 bases). TRBV23-1 is assigned to the ORF class and has an uncertain function. Trimming removed 6 bases at V and 6 bases at J, with 18 bases between. CDR3 size: 14 residues.

The chain employs TRBV10-2 and TRBJ1-1; TRBD1 agrees at 9 bases. After removal of 6 bases from V and 6 bases from J, the junction contained 8 bases not matched to a gene. This CDR3 is built from 14 residues. Germline V gene lookup returns CDR1 WSHSY and CDR2 SAAADI. DNA for the CDR3: TGCGCCAGCAGCGGGACAGGGACGGGCGCTGAAGCTTTCTTT. Protein sequence: CASSGTGTGAEAFF.

This chain uses TRBV4-2 with TRBJ2-5; a possible D gene is TRBD2 (6 bases). Deletions cut 7 bases from V and 3 bases from J, with 12 bases between. CDR1 and CDR2 from the germline V gene are LGHNA and YNFKEQ. CDR3 length: 13 residues. The CDR3 sequence: CASNWGLEETQYF. CDR3 DNA sequence: TGTGCCAGCAACTGGGGACTGGAAGAGACCCAGTACTTC.

This chain uses TRBV15 with TRBJ1-4; the D is unclear. The CDR3 has 17 residues. Germline assignment: CDR1 LNHNV and CDR2 YYDKDF (reference sequence). The ends were cut back, 1 base at V and 6 bases at J, with 18 bases in the middle. CDR3 loop: CATSRGSGGRSYEKLFF. Written as DNA, the CDR3 is TGTGCCACCAGCAGAGGGTCAGGAGGACGGTCCTATGAAAAACTGTTTTTT.

This sequence joins TRBV27 and TRBJ2-3, with D perhaps matching TRBD1 (6 bases). CDR1 is MNHEY, CDR2 SMNVEV, per germline (reference sequence). Trimming removed 11 bases from V and 2 bases from J, with 14 bases in between. CDR3 length equals 13 residues. CDR3 in amino acids: CACHRENTDTQYF. CDR3 coding DNA: TGTGCCTGCCACAGGGAAAACACAGATACGCAGTATTTT.

DNA of the CDR3: TGTGCCACCAGCAGAACCAACAGGGGGTGGACTGAAGCTTTCTTT. Its translation is CATSRTNRGWTEAFF. The chain employs TRBV15 and TRBJ1-1; 8 positions agree with TRBD1. Germline V gene lookup returns CDR1 LNHNV and CDR2 YYDKDF (reference sequence). Losses at the gene ends were 2 bases for V and 5 bases for J; bases not matched to a gene: 7. CDR3 length equals 15 residues.

This chain links TRBV12-5 with TRBJ2-7, with 8 bases that match TRBD2. This CDR3 region has 13 residues. Germline assignment: CDR1 LGHNT and CDR2 FRNRAP. The CDR3 here is CASTRTSLGEQYF. As DNA, the CDR3 is TGTGCCAGCACCAGGACTAGCTTGGGCGAGCAGTACTTC.

The chain uses TRBV11-3 and TRBJ1-1; D not resolved. Germline V gene data show CDR1 as SGHNT and CDR2 as YENEEA. This CDR3 contains 15 residues. The V gene lost 1 base and the J gene lost 5 bases, with 14 bases spanning the gap. The CDR3 reads CASSLVSLGRTEAFF. The CDR3 region has the DNA TGTGCCAGCAGCTTAGTATCCTTGGGGAGAACTGAAGCTTTCTTT.